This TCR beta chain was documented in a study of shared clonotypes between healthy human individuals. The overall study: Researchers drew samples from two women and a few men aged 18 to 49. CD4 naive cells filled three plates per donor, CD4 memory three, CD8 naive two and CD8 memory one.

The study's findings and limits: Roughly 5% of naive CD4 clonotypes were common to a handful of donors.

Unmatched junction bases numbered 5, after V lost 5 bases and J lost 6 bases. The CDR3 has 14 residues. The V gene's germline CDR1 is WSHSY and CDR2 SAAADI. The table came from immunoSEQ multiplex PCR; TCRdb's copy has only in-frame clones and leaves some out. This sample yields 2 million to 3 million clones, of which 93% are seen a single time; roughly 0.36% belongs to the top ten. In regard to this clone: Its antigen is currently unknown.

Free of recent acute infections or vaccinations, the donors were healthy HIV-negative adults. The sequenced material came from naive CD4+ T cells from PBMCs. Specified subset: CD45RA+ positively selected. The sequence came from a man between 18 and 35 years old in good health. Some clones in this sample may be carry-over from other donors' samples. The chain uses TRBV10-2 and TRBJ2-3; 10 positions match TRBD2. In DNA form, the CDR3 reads TGCGCCAGCAGTCATAGCGGGGGGCCTGATACGCAGTATTTT. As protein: CASSHSGGPDTQYF.